This entry features one T cell receptor (beta chain) sequence. These data come from a study of blood T cell repertoires in COVID-19. Overall study: The study drew acute and convalescent COVID-19 samples from the United States, Italy and Spain. From T cells, B-cell-depleted T cells, or PBMCs came the material, which was cDNA or gDNA.

The germline gives CDR1 LGHDT, CDR2 YNNKEL (reference sequence). The V end lost 7 bases, the J end lost 6 bases, and 9 bases lay between the germline ends. The CDR3 has 12 amino acids. Cohort assignment relied on participant-reported clinical history. Here immunoSEQ multiplex PCR was the method, and the copy in TCRdb shows in-frame clones only, minus some. The sample carries 200,000 to 250,000 clones, 80% to 90% recorded once. This sequence was found in a man younger than 35 with acute COVID-19. Sequenced input: PBMCs or T cells enriched from blood (not recorded which). The chain recombines TRBV3-1 (or the pseudogene TRBV3-2) with TRBJ2-2, with a weak D call TRBD2 (5 bases). CDR3 protein: CASNNGAGELFF. In DNA form, the CDR3 reads TGTGCCAGCAATAACGGGGCCGGGGAGCTGTTTTTT.